Given below is one T cell receptor (beta chain) in context. Method: immunoSEQ multiplex PCR; TCRdb's copy keeps in-frame clones and lacks some. The data hold millions of clones, with approximately 95% observed a single time. These data belong to a study of shared clonotypes between healthy human individuals. The germline V gene has CDR1 SGHRS and CDR2 YFSETQ. This CDR3 has 14 residues. Trimming pared 2 bases from V and 2 bases from J, leaving 11 bases between. Positively selected for CCR7, the CD45RO-negative cells used as naive CD8 cells excluded terminally differentiated effector memory CD45RA+ cells.

Sequences were obtained from naive CD8+ T cells sorted from blood. This clonotype originated in a young man in good health. The V gene is TRBV5-1, the J gene TRBJ2-7, with D perhaps TRBD2 (5 bases). The CDR3 bases are TGCGCCAGCAGCTTCCGGGGTGGAACCTACGAGCAGTACTTC. This translates into CASSFRGGTYEQYF.